These 28 T cell receptor beta chains were sequenced from one sample in a study of T cells after yellow fever vaccination. TCRdb recomputed calls from the 5' RACE reads with MiXCR, one row per CDR3 protein. The table shows some 250,000 distinct CDR3 sequences, with approximately 3.6% occurring only once. The specimen was PBMCs, collected 15 days after the yellow fever booster vaccination. All receptors derive from a man younger than 30 who received the YFV17D yellow fever vaccine.

The table lists this clonotype with many counts. V and J are TRBV12-5 and TRBJ1-1; 8 bases fit TRBD1. The CDR3 is 17 residues long. Germline V CDR1 and CDR2: LGHNT, FRNRAP. Unmatched junction bases numbered 6, after V lost 0 bases and J lost 0 bases. The DNA of the CDR3 is TGTGCTAGTGGTTTGGTTGTTGGACAGGGAGTGAACACTGAAGCTTTCTTT. It specifies CASGLVVGQGVNTEAFF.

This clonotype was recorded a few times. This chain connects TRBV5-6 to TRBJ1-2; 7 bases are shared with TRBD1. Trimming took 2 bases from V and 6 from J; bases not matched to a gene: 7. Looked up from germline, CDR1 is SGHDT and CDR2 is YYEEEE. The CDR3 contains 14 residues. The CDR3 DNA sequence: TGTGCCAGCAGCTTCTCGAGGGGGCTGGATGGCTACACCTTC. This sequence encodes CASSFSRGLDGYTF.

With regard to this clonotype: Just one base apart from a much larger clone, this may be a read error. The rearrangement uses TRBV7-2 and TRBJ2-5, with D hard to call. V was cut by 1 base and J by 3 bases, with 9 bases left in between. CDR3 length: 14 residues. CDR1 is SGHTA, CDR2 FQGNSA, per germline. In DNA, the CDR3 is TGTGCCAGCAGCTTAGTATTCTGGGAAGAGACCCAGTACTTC. Its protein product is CASSLVFWEETQYF.

This clonotype was picked up many times. The chain couples TRBV30 to TRBJ2-2; TRBD1 is a possible D gene (6 bases). Deletions cut 2 bases from V and 4 bases from J, with 11 bases between. Germline CDR1 is GTSNPN and CDR2 is SVGIG (reference sequence). This CDR3 has 14 amino acids. CDR3 in DNA: TGTGCCTGGAGTCCAGGACAGATCACCGGGGAGCTGTTTTTT. Its protein is CAWSPGQITGELFF.

This clonotype appeared many times. The chain is built from TRBV6-2 or TRBV6-3 and TRBJ1-1; no firm D call. Germline V gene data show CDR1 as MNHEY and CDR2 as SVGEGT. Trimming shortened V by 5 bases and J by 2 bases, and 9 bases separated the two germline ends. CDR3 size: 13 residues. The CDR3 DNA reads as TGTGCCAGCAGTCGACTGATTAACACTGAAGCTTTCTTT. This sequence encodes CASSRLINTEAFF.

This clonotype has at least ten counts. The chain combines TRBV4-2 with TRBJ1-2; 10 nucleotides agree with TRBD1. V lost 3 bases to trimming and J lost 8 bases; unmatched junction nucleotides: 9. Germline V CDR1 and CDR2: LGHNA, YNFKEQ. The CDR3 runs 15 residues. The CDR3 loop is CASSHEGQGGGGYTF. In DNA form, the CDR3 reads TGTGCCAGCAGCCACGAAGGACAGGGGGGAGGCGGCTACACCTTC.

This clonotype was detected ten times or more. Here the CDR3 DNA reads TGTGCCAGCAGCGTAGGAAGGGGGTTTGGCTATGGCTACACCTTC. It specifies CASSVGRGFGYGYTF. V is TRBV9 and J is TRBJ1-2; weak D call: TRBD1 (6 bases). V was trimmed by 0 bases and J by 4 bases, leaving 13 bases between them. Germline CDR1 reads SGDLS; CDR2 reads YYNGEE. CDR3 size: 15 residues.

At least ten counts were recorded for this clonotype. The chain links TRBV20-1 to TRBJ2-2; either TRBD1 or TRBD2 may fit D (7 bases each). CDR1 is DFQATT and CDR2 is SNEGSKA in the germline V gene (reference sequence). This CDR3 contains 16 residues. Trimming took off 6 bases at V and 3 bases at J, with 20 bases between the two ends. CDR3 sequence reads: CSAQRGGGGYTGELFF. DNA for the CDR3: TGCAGTGCCCAACGGGGAGGGGGCGGTTACACCGGGGAGCTGTTTTTT.

This clonotype appeared many times. The chain couples TRBV2 to TRBJ1-1; tentatively, D is TRBD1 (6 bases). Germline V gene sequence: CDR1 SNHLY, CDR2 FYNNEI. Deletions cut 6 bases from V and 10 bases from J, with 18 bases between. The CDR3 has 13 amino acids. The CDR3, as DNA: TGTGCCAGCAGGGGGACTACTAAACAGGGAGCTTTCTTT. This codes for CASRGTTKQGAFF.

This clonotype was seen repeatedly, ten times or more. This sequence joins TRBV20-1 and TRBJ1-3, with a possible D match to TRBD1 (6 bases). This CDR3 spans 12 amino acids. Per germline, CDR1 DFQATT and CDR2 SNEGSKA (reference sequence). The V gene lost 6 bases and the J gene lost 4 bases, with 10 bases spanning the gap. This chain's CDR3 is CSAEDRGNTIYF. CDR3 DNA sequence: TGCAGTGCGGAAGACAGGGGAAACACCATATATTTT.

This clonotype has a count of ten or more. The V gene is TRBV29-1, the J gene TRBJ2-5; the D gene is possibly TRBD2 (6 bases). There are 13 residues in the CDR3. V was trimmed by 2 bases and J by 2 bases, leaving 9 bases between them. The V gene's germline CDR1 is SQVTM and CDR2 ANQGSEA. DNA for the CDR3: TGCAGCGTTGAAAGGCTAGCGCAAGAGACCCAGTACTTC. Protein product: CSVERLAQETQYF.

This clonotype was counted many times. The genes are TRBV5-1 and TRBJ2-1; D perhaps matches TRBD2 (6 bases). V was cut by 9 bases and J by 6 bases, with 22 bases left in between. Germline loops: CDR1 SGHRS, CDR2 YFSETQ. The CDR3 is 15 residues long. This CDR3 reads CATNFQLEGFNEQFF. The CDR3 DNA follows: TGCGCCACCAATTTCCAGTTGGAGGGATTCAATGAGCAGTTCTTC.

This clonotype has ten or more counts. The V gene is TRBV5-6, the J gene TRBJ2-7; TRBD1 matches at 8 bases. Per the germline V gene, CDR1 is SGHDT and CDR2 is YYEEEE. V shed 4 bases and J 3 bases; nucleotides not matched to a gene: 6. The CDR3 contains 14 residues. The CDR3 DNA is TGTGCCAGCAGCCAAACAGGGGGAAACTACGAGCAGTACTTC. Protein: CASSQTGGNYEQYF.

This clonotype was recorded many times. The chain recombines TRBV4-1 with TRBJ2-1; perhaps TRBD1 as D (6 bases). The CDR3 extends over 18 amino acids. Germline values: CDR1 MGHRA, CDR2 YSYEKL. V was trimmed by 1 base and J by 0 bases, leaving 16 bases between them. The CDR3 nucleotides read TGCGCCAGCAGCCAAGGGGGGCGAAGGGGAGCCTCCTACAATGAGCAGTTCTTC. Translated: CASSQGGRRGASYNEQFF.

There are many counts of this clonotype. V is TRBV29-1 and J is TRBJ2-3; D assignment may be TRBD1 or TRBD2 (6 bases each). This CDR3 contains 13 residues. CDR1 SQVTM and CDR2 ANQGSEA come from the germline V gene. V lost 6 bases and J 5 bases, leaving 15 bases between the germline ends. CDR3 region: CSVNGGTIDTQYF. Written as DNA, the CDR3 is TGCAGCGTGAACGGGGGCACCATAGATACGCAGTATTTT.

This clonotype was recorded at least ten times. The rearrangement joins TRBV6-6 to TRBJ2-4; 13 nucleotides agree with TRBD2. This CDR3 comprises 16 residues. Per germline, CDR1 MNHNY and CDR2 SVGAGI (reference sequence). Losses at the gene ends were 2 bases for V and 10 bases for J; bases not matched to a gene: 8. CDR3 protein: CASSYGGLAGTIIQYF. In DNA, the CDR3 is TGTGCCAGCAGTTACGGGGGACTAGCGGGGACGATAATTCAGTACTTC.

This clonotype occurred many times. V is TRBV15 and J is TRBJ2-2; 9 nucleotides line up with TRBD1. CDR1 and CDR2 from the germline V gene are LNHNV and YYDKDF (reference sequence). The CDR3 has 14 residues. J was trimmed by 1 base and V by 8 bases; bases with no gene match: 2. CDR3 protein: CATEDRGNTGELFF. The CDR3 nucleotides read TGTGCCACCGAGGACAGGGGGAACACCGGGGAGCTGTTTTTT.

This clonotype was counted ten times or more. V and J are TRBV7-9 and TRBJ2-5; D is undetermined. The germline V gene encodes CDR1 SEHNR and CDR2 FQNEAQ (reference sequence). Deletions cut 6 bases from V and 5 bases from J, with 22 bases between. CDR3 length: 16 amino acids. The CDR3 bases are TGTGCCAGCAGTCCTCTCCAGCTGGGAAAAAGGGAGACCCAGTACTTC. Translated, it gives CASSPLQLGKRETQYF.

This clonotype was detected many times. The chain joins TRBV4-2 to TRBJ1-1; no clear D gene. The V end was cut by 6 bases, the J end by 1 base, with 9 bases between. The CDR3 covers 13 residues. CDR1 and CDR2 (germline): LGHNA, YNFKEQ. CDR3 DNA sequence: TGTGCCAGCAGTCCGAAGGGGAACACTGAAGCTTTCTTT. It translates to CASSPKGNTEAFF.

In its sample, this clonotype was seen many times. CDR3 nucleotide sequence: TGTGCCAGCAGCACCCAAGTGGGGGGGAGGCGATACAATGAGCAGTTCTTC. It translates to CASSTQVGGRRYNEQFF. The genes are TRBV7-9 and TRBJ2-1; TRBD2 agrees at 7 bases. The germline V gene encodes CDR1 SEHNR and CDR2 FQNEAQ (reference sequence). V lost 5 bases, J lost 4 bases, and 14 bases stayed unmatched. This CDR3 contains 17 residues.

This clonotype was counted ten times or more. This rearrangement joins TRBV5-1 to TRBJ2-5; no definite D call. CDR1 SGHRS and CDR2 YFSETQ come from the germline V gene. V was clipped by 6 bases and J by 3 bases, with 15 bases between them. CDR3 size: 14 residues. Written as DNA, the CDR3 is TGCGCCAGCAACCTGCGAGACGCCAAAGAGACCCAGTACTTC. Translated, it gives CASNLRDAKETQYF.

This clonotype was counted at least ten times. The chain recombines TRBV5-5 with TRBJ1-1; D perhaps matches TRBD1 (5 bases). The V and J ends lost 1 base and 3 bases respectively, with 10 bases between them. The germline V gene has CDR1 SGHKS and CDR2 YYEKEE (reference sequence). The length of the CDR3 is 14 residues. The DNA for the CDR3 is TGTGCCAGCAGCTTGTCAGGGACCGACACTGAAGCTTTCTTT. Amino acid sequence: CASSLSGTDTEAFF.

This clonotype was observed at least ten times. CDR3 loop: CAWSKLAGQPQHF. In nucleotides, the CDR3 is TGTGCCTGGAGTAAACTAGCGGGGCAGCCCCAGCATTTT. The chain links TRBV30 to TRBJ1-5; no firm D call. CDR1 and CDR2 from the germline V gene are GTSNPN and SVGIG (reference sequence). The CDR3 sequence is 13 residues long. V lost 2 bases and J lost 7, with 12 bases in between.

The sample holds many counts of this clonotype. The rearrangement links TRBV7-8 to TRBJ2-4, with 9 bases lining up with TRBD2. Germline CDR1 SGHVS, CDR2 FQNEAQ. V lost 5 bases and J lost 1; bases outside the gene matches: 15. The CDR3 runs to 19 residues. This CDR3 is CASSPRLAGDYGAKNIQYF. CDR3 in DNA: TGTGCCAGCAGCCCCCGCTTAGCGGGGGACTACGGCGCCAAAAACATTCAGTACTTC.

This clonotype was picked up a small number of times. CDR3 sequence: CASSLIQVNNEQFF. CDR3 DNA sequence: TGCGCCAGCAGCTTGATTCAGGTAAACAATGAGCAGTTCTTC. The chain carries TRBV5-1 and TRBJ2-1; D unresolved. CDR1 is SGHRS, CDR2 YFSETQ, per germline. Trimming removed 1 base at V and 5 bases at J, with 10 bases between. The CDR3 runs to 14 residues.

In this sample, this clonotype turned up many times. The chain is built from TRBV11-2 and TRBJ1-1; D ambiguous. V was pared by 8 bases and J by 6 bases, with 19 bases between. Germline V gene lookup returns CDR1 SGHAT and CDR2 FQNNGV. The CDR3 length is 14 residues. As DNA, the CDR3 is TGTGCCAGCCTATTAGGAGGTCAGCCCGCTGAAGCTTTCTTT. Amino acids: CASLLGGQPAEAFF.

This clonotype was counted only a few times. V and J are TRBV18 and TRBJ1-2; the D gene is possibly TRBD1 (5 bases). Germline V gene data show CDR1 as KGHSH and CDR2 as LQKENI. V lost 2 bases and J lost 10, with 23 bases in between. The CDR3 contains 16 residues. CDR3 region: CASSPGMQPGGGFYTF. The CDR3 coding sequence is TGTGCCAGCTCACCAGGCATGCAGCCCGGTGGGGGGTTCTACACCTTC.

This clonotype was seen repeatedly, ten times or more. The CDR3 spells CASRRVTVDNEQFF. The CDR3 nucleotides read TGTGCCAGCAGGAGGGTGACCGTTGACAATGAGCAGTTCTTC. The rearrangement uses TRBV6-5 and TRBJ2-1; D is perhaps TRBD2 (5 bases). Trimming removed 6 bases at V and 5 bases at J, with 14 bases between. CDR1 and CDR2 (germline): MNHEY, SVGAGI. This CDR3 has 14 residues.